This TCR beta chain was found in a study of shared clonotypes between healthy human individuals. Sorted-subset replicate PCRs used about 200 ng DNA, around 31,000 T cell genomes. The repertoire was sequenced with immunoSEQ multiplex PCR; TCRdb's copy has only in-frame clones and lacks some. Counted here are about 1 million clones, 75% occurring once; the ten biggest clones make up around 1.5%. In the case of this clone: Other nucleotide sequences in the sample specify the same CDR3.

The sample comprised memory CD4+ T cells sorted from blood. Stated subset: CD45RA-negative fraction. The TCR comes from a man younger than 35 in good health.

The CDR3, as DNA: TGTGCCAGCAGCGTAGCCCCCCAAGAGACCCAGTACTTC. As protein: CASSVAPQETQYF. The V gene is TRBV9, the J gene TRBJ2-5; no clear D. Per the germline V gene, CDR1 is SGDLS and CDR2 is YYNGEE. CDR3 length: 13 residues. Trimming cost V 0 bases and J 1 base, with 4 bases left between them.